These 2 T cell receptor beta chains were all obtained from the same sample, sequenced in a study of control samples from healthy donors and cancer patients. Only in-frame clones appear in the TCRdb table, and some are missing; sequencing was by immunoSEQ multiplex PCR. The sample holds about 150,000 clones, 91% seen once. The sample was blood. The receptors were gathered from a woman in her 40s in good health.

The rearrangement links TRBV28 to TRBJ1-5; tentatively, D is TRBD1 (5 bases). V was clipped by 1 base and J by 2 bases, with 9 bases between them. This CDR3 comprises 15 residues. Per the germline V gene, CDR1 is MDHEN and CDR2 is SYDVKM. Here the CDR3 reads CASSLSGGGNQPQHF. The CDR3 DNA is TGTGCCAGCAGTTTATCTGGGGGAGGCAATCAGCCCCAGCATTTT.

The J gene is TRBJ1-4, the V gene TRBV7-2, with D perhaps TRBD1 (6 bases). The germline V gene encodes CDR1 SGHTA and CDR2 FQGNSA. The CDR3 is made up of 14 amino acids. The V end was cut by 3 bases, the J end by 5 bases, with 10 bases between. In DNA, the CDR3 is TGTGCCAGCAGCTTCCCGGACAGCAATGAAAAACTGTTTTTT. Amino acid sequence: CASSFPDSNEKLFF.